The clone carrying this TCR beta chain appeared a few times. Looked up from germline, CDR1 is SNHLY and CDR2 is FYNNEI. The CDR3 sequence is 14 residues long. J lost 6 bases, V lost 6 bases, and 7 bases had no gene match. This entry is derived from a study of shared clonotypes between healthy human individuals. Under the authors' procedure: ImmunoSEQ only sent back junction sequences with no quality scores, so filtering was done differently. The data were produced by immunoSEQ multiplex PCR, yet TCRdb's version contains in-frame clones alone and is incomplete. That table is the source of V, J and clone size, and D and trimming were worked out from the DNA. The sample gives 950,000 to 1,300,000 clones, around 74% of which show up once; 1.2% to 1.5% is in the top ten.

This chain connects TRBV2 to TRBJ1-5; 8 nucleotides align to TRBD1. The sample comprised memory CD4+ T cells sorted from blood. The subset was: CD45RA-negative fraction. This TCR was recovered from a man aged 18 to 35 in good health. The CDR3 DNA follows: TGTGCCAGCAGAGGTTGGACAGGGATTCAGCCCCAGCATTTT. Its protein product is CASRGWTGIQPQHF.